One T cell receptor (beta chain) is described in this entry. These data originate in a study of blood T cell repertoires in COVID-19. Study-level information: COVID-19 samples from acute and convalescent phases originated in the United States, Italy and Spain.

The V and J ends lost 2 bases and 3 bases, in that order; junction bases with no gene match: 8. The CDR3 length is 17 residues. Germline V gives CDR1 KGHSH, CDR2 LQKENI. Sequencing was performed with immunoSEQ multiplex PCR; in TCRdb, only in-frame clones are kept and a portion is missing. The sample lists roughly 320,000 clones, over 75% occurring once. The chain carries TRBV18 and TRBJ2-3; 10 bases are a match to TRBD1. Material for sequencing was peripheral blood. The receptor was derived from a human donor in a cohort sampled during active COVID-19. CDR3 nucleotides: TGTGCCAGCTCACCAAAAACCGGGACAGGGGCGACAGATACGCAGTATTTT. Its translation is CASSPKTGTGATDTQYF.